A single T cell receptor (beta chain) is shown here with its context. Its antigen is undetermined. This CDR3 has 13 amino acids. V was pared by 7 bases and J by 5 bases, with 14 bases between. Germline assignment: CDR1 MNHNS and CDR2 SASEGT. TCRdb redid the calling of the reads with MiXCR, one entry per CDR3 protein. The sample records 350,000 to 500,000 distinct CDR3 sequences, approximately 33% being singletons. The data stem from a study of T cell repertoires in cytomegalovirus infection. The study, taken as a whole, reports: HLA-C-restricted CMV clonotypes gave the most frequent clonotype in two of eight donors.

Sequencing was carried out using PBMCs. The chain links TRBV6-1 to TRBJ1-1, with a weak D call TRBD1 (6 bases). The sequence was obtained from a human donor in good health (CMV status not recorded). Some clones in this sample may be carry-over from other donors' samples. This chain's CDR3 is CASIKRGSTEAFF. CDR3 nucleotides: TGTGCCAGCATCAAGAGGGGGAGTACTGAAGCTTTCTTT.